This TCR beta chain was observed in a study of blood T cell repertoires in COVID-19. Study in general: T cells, B-cell-depleted T cells, or PBMCs provided the cDNA or gDNA that served as material.

As handled by the study authors: Reference gene primer amplification gave nucleated cell count estimates. Sequencing was performed with immunoSEQ multiplex PCR; in TCRdb, only in-frame clones are kept and a portion is missing. Clone size and V and J calls were adopted from that table, with D and trimming inferred from the DNA. The sample has roughly 410,000 clones, around 87% seen once. The table lists this clone with a count of one. The CDR3 covers 14 residues. Looked up from germline, CDR1 is MNHEY and CDR2 is SVGAGI. V shed 5 bases and J shed 10 bases, with 15 bases lying between them. Input material: peripheral blood. The sequence was obtained from a woman aged 60-70 years with COVID-19, enrolled during active disease. The chain carries TRBV6-5 and TRBJ1-6; D remains ambiguous. This chain's CDR3 is CASSLGKGGSPLHF. Here the CDR3 DNA reads TGTGCCAGCAGTCTCGGGAAAGGTGGGTCACCCCTCCACTTT.